This T cell receptor (beta chain) was sequenced during a study of cytomegalovirus exposure and HLA in healthy donors. Points from the study as a whole: Later analysis revealed greater clonal expansion in HLA-associated TCR beta chains than in equally common others. Later analysis reportedly placed an Asian-associated ancestry cluster below the roughly 700-donor mean in N-insertions.

PCR amplification relied on 60 Vbeta primers (plus 13 Jbeta primers). TCRdb's copy holds only in-frame clones and misses some; the assay was immunoSEQ multiplex PCR. The sample comprises more than 95,000 clones, just under 80% of which are singletons, and around 5.1% rests with the top ten. This clone was seen more than once but under ten times. Antigen specificity is unknown. CDR1 and CDR2 (germline): SGHDT, YYEEEE. The CDR3 is 15 amino acids. Trimming took 4 bases from V and 3 from J, leaving 13 bases between them. This chain joins TRBV5-6 and TRBJ1-4; D not resolved. This TCR was recovered from a male donor in good health and CMV-seronegative. The sequenced sample consisted of PBMCs. CDR3 DNA sequence: TGTGCCAGCAGCGTGTCGAGGCTATCTAATGAAAAACTGTTTTTT. Its protein product is CASSVSRLSNEKLFF.